This TCR beta chain was recovered during a study of lung T cells in sarcoidosis with Löfgren's syndrome (dated by TCRdb to 2015 to 2018). About the full investigation: Sarcoidosis was characterized as a granulomatous disease that is mostly pulmonary, in which CD4+ T cells accumulate in bronchoalveolar lavage fluid. The repertoire analyses concentrated on Lofgren's syndrome patients.

The CDR3 has 16 amino acids, counting the end cysteine and phenylalanine. CDR3 DNA only is kept here, 48 bases in frame from base 1. Taken from the germline V gene, the CDR1 and CDR2 loops are SGHRS and YFSETQ. General conclusions and limits of the study: TRAV12-1 and TRBV2 CDR3 motifs were reported to be shared among multiple Löfgren's syndrome patients, suggesting public CD4+ TCR repertoires. Recognition of a sarcoidosis-associated antigen was only suggested, and the antigen itself remained putative and was not identified. In alphabeta pairing analysis, TRAV12-1 preferentially paired with TRBV2, and these paired TCRs showed CDR3 homology. Compared with control subjects, Lofgren's syndrome patients reportedly showed the greatest expansion in the V gene segments TRAV12-1 and TRBV2.

Sequencing took place on an Illumina MiSeq. TCRdb handled the public reads itself, with Q25 trimming in fastp and clone calling in MiXCR, and kept productive beta chains. Identical CDR3 proteins give one entry, which carries the most common genes and DNA. Counted in this sample were around 900 distinct CDR3 sequences; approximately 30% of them appeared once. The leading ten clones occupy about 28% of the sample. CD4+ T cells collected through bronchoalveolar lavage were the source used for profiling TCR repertoires. Turning to this clonotype: No antigen is known for it. An end of the junction differs from the germline gene, which may be a read error.

The receptor chain draws on TRBV5-1 and TRBJ1-2; 9 middle bases align to TRBD1. This sequence originates from a human donor with sarcoidosis (Löfgren's syndrome or another form), or a control subject (not recorded which). The specimen was CD4+ T cells from bronchoalveolar lavage fluid. The CDR3 protein: CASSLDLGQGNHGYTF. The DNA reads TGTGCCAGCAGCTTGGATCTCGGACAGGGGAACCATGGCTACACCTTC.